This T cell receptor (beta chain) stems from a study of T-cell reconstitution after alpha-beta-depleted transplantation in children. Findings and caveats of the study: Fresh T-cell production supplied most of the T-cell counts and diversity seen one year after transplant. For some patients, TCRbeta diversity was high at day 60 because of recipient T cells and thymic progenitors that survived. Expanded clones from the graft, numbering several hundred, reportedly supplied alpha-beta T cells about two months after transplant.

This clonotype was seen repeatedly, ten times or more. What it recognizes is unknown. V gave up 3 bases and J gave up 1 base; unmatched junction bases: 9. This CDR3 contains 17 residues. Germline V gene lookup returns CDR1 SGDLS and CDR2 YYNGEE. Unique molecular identifiers were incorporated when the TCRbeta library was constructed. From the PCR reads, TCRdb called clonotypes with MiXCR, one entry per CDR3 protein. The data hold fewer than 350,000 distinct CDR3 sequences, with roughly 8.2% observed a single time. The TCR comes from a female patient aged 2 to 10 who had a stem cell transplant for Fanconi anemia, so the T cells may come from the graft donor. The source material was peripheral blood, sampled 360 days after TCRalphabeta/CD19-depleted stem cell transplant. This rearrangement joins TRBV9 to TRBJ2-4; 8 bases match TRBD1. The CDR3 DNA sequence: TGTGCCAGCAGCGGCTCCACAGGGGGGATTGCCAAAAACATTCAGTACTTC. Protein sequence: CASSGSTGGIAKNIQYF. Supplemented by reference TRBV9 and TRBJ2-4, the full variable domain reads DSGVTQTPKHLITATGQRVTLRCSPRSGDLSVYWYQQSLDQGLQFLIQYYNGEERAKGNILERFSAQQFPDLHSELNLSSLELGDSALYFCASSGSTGGIAKNIQYFGAGTRLSVL.